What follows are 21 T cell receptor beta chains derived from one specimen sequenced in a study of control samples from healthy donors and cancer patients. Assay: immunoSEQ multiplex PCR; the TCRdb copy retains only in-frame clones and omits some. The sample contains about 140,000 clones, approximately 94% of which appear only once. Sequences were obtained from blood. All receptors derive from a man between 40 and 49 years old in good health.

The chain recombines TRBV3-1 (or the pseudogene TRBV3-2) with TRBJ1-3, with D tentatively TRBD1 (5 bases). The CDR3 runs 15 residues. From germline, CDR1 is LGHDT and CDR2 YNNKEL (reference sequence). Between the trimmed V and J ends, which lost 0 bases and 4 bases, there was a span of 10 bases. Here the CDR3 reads CASSQESGNGNTIYF. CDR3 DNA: TGTGCCAGCAGCCAAGAATCAGGGAACGGAAACACCATATATTTT.

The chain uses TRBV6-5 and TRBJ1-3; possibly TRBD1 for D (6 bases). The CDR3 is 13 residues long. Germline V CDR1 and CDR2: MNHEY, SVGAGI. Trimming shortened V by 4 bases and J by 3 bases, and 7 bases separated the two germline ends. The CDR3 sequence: CASSFRGGNTIYF. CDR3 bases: TGTGCCAGCAGTTTCAGGGGTGGAAACACCATATATTTT.

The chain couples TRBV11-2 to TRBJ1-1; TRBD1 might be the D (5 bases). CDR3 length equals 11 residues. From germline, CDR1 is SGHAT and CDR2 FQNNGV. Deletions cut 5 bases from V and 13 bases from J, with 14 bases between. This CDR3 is CASSQYLGVFF. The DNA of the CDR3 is TGTGCCAGCAGCCAGTATCTAGGGGTTTTCTTT.

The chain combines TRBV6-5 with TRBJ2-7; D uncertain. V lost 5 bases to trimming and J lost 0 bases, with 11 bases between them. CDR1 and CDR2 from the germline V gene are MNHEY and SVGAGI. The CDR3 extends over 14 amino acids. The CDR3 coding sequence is TGTGCCAGCAGTCTACGGCGGAACTCCTACGAGCAGTACTTC. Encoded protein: CASSLRRNSYEQYF.

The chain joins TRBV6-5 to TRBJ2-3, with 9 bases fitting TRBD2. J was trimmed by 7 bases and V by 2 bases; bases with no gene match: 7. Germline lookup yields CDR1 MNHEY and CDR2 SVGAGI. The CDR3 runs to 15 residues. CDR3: CASSYEGSGRHTQYF. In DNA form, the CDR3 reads TGTGCCAGCAGTTACGAGGGTAGCGGGAGACATACGCAGTATTTT.

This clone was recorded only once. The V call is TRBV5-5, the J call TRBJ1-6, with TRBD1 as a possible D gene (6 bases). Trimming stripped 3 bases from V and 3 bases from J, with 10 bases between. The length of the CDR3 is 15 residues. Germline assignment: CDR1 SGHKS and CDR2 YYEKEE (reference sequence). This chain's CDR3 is CASSSEGGYNSPLHF. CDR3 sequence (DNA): TGTGCCAGCAGCTCGGAGGGGGGCTATAATTCACCCCTCCACTTT.

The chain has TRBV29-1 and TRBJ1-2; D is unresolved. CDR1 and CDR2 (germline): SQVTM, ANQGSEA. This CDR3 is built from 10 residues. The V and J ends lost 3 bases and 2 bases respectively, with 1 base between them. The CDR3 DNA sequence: TGCAGCGTTGAGAACTATGGCTACACCTTC. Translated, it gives CSVENYGYTF.

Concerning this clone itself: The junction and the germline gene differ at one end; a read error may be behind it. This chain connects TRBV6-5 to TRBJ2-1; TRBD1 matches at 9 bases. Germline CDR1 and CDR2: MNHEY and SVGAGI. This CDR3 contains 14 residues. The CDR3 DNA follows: TGTGCCAGCAGCCCCGGGACAGGGTACAATGGGCAGTTCTTC. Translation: CASSPGTGYNGQFF.

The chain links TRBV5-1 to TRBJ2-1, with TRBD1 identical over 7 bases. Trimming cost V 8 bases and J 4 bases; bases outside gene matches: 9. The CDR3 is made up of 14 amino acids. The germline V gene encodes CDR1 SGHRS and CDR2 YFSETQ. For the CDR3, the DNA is TGCGCCAGTACTCGGGACAGCGTATACAATGAGCAGTTCTTC. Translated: CASTRDSVYNEQFF.

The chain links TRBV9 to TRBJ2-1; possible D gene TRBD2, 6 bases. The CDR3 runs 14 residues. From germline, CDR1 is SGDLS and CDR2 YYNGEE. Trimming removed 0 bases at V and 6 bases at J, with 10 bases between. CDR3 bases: TGTGCCAGCAGCGTAGTAGCGGAAGGCAATGAGCAGTTCTTC. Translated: CASSVVAEGNEQFF.

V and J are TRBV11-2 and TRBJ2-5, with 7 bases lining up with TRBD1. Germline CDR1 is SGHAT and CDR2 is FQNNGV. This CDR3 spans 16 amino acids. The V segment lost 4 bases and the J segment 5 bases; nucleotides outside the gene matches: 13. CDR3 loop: CASSSNRGPREETQYF. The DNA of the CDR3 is TGTGCCAGCAGCTCGAACAGGGGCCCCAGGGAGGAGACCCAGTACTTC.

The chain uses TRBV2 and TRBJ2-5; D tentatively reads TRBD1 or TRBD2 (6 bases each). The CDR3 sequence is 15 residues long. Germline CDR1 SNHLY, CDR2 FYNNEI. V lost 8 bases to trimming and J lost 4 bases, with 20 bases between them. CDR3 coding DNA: TGTGCCAGCGCTACCGGGGGCCTTCCCCGAGAGACCCAGTACTTC. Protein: CASATGGLPRETQYF.

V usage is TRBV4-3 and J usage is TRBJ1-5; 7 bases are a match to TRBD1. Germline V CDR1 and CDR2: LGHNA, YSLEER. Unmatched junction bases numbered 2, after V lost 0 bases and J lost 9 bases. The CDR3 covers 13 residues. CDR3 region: CASSQDRGRPQHF. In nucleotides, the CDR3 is TGCGCCAGCAGCCAAGACAGGGGGAGGCCCCAGCATTTT.

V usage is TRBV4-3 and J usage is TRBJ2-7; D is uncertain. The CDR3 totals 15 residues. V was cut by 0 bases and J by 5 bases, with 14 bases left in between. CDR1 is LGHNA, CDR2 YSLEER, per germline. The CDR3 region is CASSQDWVGRHEQYF. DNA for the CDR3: TGCGCCAGCAGCCAAGATTGGGTAGGTAGGCACGAGCAGTACTTC.

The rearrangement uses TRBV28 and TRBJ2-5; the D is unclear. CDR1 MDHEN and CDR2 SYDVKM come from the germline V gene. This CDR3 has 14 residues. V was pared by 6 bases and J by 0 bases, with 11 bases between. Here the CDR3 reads CASSYNWYQETQYF. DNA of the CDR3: TGTGCCAGCAGCTACAACTGGTACCAAGAGACCCAGTACTTC.

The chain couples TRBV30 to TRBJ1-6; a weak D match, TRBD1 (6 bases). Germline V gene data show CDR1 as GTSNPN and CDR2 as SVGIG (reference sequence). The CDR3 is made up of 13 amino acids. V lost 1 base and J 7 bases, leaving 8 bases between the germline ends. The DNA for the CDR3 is TGTGCCTGGAGTGGTACAGGGAATTCACCCCTCCACTTT. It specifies CAWSGTGNSPLHF.

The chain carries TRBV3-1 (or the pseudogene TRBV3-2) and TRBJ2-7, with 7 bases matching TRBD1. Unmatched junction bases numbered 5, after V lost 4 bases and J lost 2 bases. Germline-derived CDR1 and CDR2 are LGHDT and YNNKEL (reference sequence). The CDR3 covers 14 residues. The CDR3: CASSPQDRPYEQYF. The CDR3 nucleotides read TGTGCCAGCAGCCCCCAGGACAGGCCCTACGAGCAGTACTTC.

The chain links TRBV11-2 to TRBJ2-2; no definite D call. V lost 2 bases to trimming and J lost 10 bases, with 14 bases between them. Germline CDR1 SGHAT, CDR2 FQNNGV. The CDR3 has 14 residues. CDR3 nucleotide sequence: TGTGCCAGCAGCTTATACCTCGACAACAAGGAGCTGTTTTTT. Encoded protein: CASSLYLDNKELFF. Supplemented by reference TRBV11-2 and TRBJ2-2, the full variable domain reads EAGVAQSPRYKIIEKRQSVAFWCNPISGHATLYWYQQILGQGPKLLIQFQNNGVVDDSQLPKDRFSAERLKGVDSTLKIQPAKLEDSAVYLCASSLYLDNKELFFGEGSRLTVL.

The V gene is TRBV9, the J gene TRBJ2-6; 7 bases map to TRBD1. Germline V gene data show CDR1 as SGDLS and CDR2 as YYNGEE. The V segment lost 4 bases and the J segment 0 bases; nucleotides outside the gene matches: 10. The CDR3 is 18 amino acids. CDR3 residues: CASSLDRARHSGANVLTF. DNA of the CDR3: TGTGCCAGCAGCCTCGACAGGGCAAGACACTCTGGGGCCAACGTCCTGACTTTC.

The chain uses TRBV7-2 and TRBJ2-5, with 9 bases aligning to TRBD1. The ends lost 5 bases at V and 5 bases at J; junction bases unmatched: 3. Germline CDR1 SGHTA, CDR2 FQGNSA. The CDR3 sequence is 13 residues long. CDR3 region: CASSRDRDETQYF. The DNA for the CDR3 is TGTGCCAGCAGCCGGGACAGGGATGAGACCCAGTACTTC.

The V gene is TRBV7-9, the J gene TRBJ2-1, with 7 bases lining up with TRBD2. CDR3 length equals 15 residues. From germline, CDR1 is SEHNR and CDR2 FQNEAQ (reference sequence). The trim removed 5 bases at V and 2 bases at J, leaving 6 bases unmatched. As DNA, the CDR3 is TGTGCCAGCAGCCGGCCCCGGGGGGCCTACAATGAGCAGTTCTTC. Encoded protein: CASSRPRGAYNEQFF.